This TCR beta chain was retrieved from a study of patients and donors after allogeneic stem cell transplantation. The CDR3 is 14 amino acids. V shed 3 bases and J shed 4 bases, with 10 bases lying between them. This clonotype was observed a handful of times. TCRdb analysed the RT-PCR reads with MiXCR anew, one entry per CDR3 protein. The sample holds some 960,000 distinct CDR3 sequences; approximately 19% are singletons and the top ten take around 6%. The TCR was taken from a human donor who was either an allogeneic HSCT recipient or a stem cell or donor lymphocyte infusion donor (not recorded which). It is not recorded whose cells these are; they may come from a transplant donor. The V gene is TRBV12-3 or TRBV12-4, the J gene TRBJ1-5; a possible D gene is TRBD1 (6 bases). The sample consisted of blood, either unsorted or a sorted T cell fraction (not recorded which). CDR3 amino acids: CASSFVRGNQPQHF. The CDR3 DNA follows: TGTGCCAGCAGTTTTGTCAGGGGAAATCAGCCCCAGCATTTT.